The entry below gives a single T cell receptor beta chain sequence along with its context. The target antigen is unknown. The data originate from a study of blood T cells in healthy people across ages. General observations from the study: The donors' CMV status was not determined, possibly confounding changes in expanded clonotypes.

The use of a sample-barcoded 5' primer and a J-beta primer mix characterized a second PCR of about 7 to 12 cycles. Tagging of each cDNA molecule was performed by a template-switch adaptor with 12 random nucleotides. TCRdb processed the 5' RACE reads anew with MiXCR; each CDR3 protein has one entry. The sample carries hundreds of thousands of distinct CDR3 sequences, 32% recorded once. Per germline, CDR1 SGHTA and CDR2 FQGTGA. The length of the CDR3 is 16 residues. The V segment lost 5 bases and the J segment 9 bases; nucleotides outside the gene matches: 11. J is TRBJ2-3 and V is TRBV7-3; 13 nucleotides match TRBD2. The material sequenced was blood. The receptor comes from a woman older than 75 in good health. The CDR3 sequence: CASSPALAGGTGTQYF. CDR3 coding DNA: TGTGCCAGCAGCCCGGCACTAGCGGGGGGGACAGGGACGCAGTATTTT.